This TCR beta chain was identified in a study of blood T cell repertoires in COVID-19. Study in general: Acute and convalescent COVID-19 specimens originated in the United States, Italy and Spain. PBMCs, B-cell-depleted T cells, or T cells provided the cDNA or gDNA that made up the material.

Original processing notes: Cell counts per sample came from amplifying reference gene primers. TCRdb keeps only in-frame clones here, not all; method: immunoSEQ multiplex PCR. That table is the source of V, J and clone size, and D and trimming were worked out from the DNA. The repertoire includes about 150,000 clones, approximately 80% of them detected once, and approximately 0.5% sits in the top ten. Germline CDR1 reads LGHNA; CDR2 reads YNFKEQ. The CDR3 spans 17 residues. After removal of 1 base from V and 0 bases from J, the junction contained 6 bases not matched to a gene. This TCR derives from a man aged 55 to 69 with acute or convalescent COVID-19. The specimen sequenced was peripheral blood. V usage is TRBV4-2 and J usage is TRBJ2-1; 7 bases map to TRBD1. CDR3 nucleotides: TGTGCCAGCAGCCAAGCTACAGGGGATATCTCCTACAATGAGCAGTTCTTC. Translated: CASSQATGDISYNEQFF.